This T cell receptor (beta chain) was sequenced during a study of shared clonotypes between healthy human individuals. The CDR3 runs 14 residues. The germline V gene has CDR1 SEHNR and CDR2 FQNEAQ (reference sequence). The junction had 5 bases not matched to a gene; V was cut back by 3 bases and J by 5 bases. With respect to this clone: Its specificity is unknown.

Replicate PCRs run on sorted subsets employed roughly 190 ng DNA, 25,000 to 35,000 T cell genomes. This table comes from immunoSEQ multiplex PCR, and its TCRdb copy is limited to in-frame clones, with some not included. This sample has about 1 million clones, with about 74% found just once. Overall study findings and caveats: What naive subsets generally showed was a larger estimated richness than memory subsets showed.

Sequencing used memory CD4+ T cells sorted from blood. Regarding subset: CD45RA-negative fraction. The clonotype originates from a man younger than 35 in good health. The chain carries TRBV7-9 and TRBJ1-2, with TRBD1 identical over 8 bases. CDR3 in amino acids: CASSFRDRTYGYTF. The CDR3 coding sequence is TGTGCCAGCAGCTTCCGGGACAGGACGTATGGCTACACCTTC.